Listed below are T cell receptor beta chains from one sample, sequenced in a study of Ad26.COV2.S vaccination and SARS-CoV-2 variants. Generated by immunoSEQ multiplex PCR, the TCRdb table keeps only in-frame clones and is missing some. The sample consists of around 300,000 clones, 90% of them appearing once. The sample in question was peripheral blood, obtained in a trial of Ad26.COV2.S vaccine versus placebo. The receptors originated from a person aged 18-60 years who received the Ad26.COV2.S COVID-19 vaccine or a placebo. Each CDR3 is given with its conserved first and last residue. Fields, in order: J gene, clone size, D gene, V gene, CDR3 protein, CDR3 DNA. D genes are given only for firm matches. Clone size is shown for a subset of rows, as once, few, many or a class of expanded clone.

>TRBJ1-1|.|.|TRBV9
CASSVGGLYSNTEAFF
TGTGCCAGCAGCGTGGGGGGGCTCTATTCGAACACTGAAGCTTTCTTT
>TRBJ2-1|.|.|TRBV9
CASSVGAGDNEQFF
TGTGCCAGCAGCGTAGGGGCAGGAGACAATGAGCAGTTCTTC
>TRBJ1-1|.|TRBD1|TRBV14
CASSHDWGQTHTEAFF
TGTGCCAGCAGCCACGATTGGGGACAGACTCACACTGAAGCTTTCTTT
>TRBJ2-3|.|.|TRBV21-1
CASSTIPADTQYF
TGTGCCAGCAGCACTATTCCAGCAGATACGCAGTATTTT
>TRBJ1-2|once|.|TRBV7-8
CASSPKITGPLHGYTF
TGTGCCAGCAGCCCTAAAATAACAGGGCCCCTTCATGGCTACACCTTC
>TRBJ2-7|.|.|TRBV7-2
CASSLSSYEQYF
TGTGCCAGCAGCCTATCCTCCTACGAGCAGTACTTC
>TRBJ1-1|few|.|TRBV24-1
CLRKVGRGNTEAFF
TGCTTACGAAAGGTGGGGCGAGGCAACACTGAAGCTTTCTTT
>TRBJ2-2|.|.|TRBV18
CASSPGQEGTGELFF
TGTGCCAGCTCACCGGGCCAAGAGGGAACCGGGGAGCTGTTTTTT
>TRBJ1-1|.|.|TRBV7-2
CASSAGPMNTEAFF
TGTGCCAGCAGCGCGGGACCAATGAACACTGAAGCTTTCTTT
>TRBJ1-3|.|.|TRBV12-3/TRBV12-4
CASNTYSGNTIYF
TGTGCCAGCAACACTTACTCTGGAAACACCATATATTTT
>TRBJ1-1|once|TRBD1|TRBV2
CASSFGQVNTEAFF
TGTGCCAGCAGTTTTGGACAGGTGAACACTGAAGCTTTCTTT
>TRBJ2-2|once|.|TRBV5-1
CASSLVPNTGELFF
TGCGCCAGCAGCTTGGTTCCTAACACCGGGGAGCTGTTTTTT
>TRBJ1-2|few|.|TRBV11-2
CASSLVGKPNYGYTF
TGTGCCAGCAGCTTAGTTGGAAAACCTAACTATGGCTACACCTTC
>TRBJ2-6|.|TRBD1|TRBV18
CASSRTGFGANVLTF
TGTGCCAGCTCACGGACAGGGTTTGGGGCCAACGTCCTGACTTTC
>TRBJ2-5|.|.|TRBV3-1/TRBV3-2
CASSQLAGQETQYF
TGTGCCAGCAGCCAACTGGCCGGCCAAGAGACCCAGTACTTC
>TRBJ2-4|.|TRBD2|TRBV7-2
CASSPQGTRVNIQYF
TGTGCCAGCAGCCCCCAAGGGACTAGAGTAAACATTCAGTACTTC
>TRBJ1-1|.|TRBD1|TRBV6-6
CACRDRVENTEAFF
TGTGCCTGCCGGGACAGGGTCGAAAACACTGAAGCTTTCTTT
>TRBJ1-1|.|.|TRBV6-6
CASTPLGEGTEAFF
TGTGCCAGCACTCCACTCGGGGAAGGGACTGAAGCTTTCTTT
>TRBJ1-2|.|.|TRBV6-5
CASTLGRYGYTF
TGTGCCAGCACCTTAGGGAGGTATGGCTACACCTTC
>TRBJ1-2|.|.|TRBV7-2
CASSLVTGRGYTF
TGTGCCAGCAGCTTAGTTACAGGGAGGGGCTACACCTTC
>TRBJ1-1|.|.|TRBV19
CASSFRVHPAVTEAFF
TGTGCCAGTAGTTTTAGGGTCCACCCCGCGGTGACTGAAGCTTTCTTT
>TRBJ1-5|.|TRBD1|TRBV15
CATSRGGGPDRGDQPQHF
TGTGCCACCAGCCGAGGTGGGGGGCCGGACAGGGGGGATCAGCCCCAGCATTTT
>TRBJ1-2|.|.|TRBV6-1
CASSQANYGYTF
TGTGCCAGCAGTCAAGCCAACTATGGCTACACCTTC
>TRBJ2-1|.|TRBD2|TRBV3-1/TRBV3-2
CASSREGLAFSYNEQFF
TGTGCCAGCAGCCGCGAAGGACTAGCGTTCTCCTACAATGAGCAGTTCTTC
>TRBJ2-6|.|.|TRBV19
CASSSRQAGGANVLTF
TGTGCCAGTAGTAGTAGACAGGCGGGTGGGGCCAACGTCCTGACTTTC
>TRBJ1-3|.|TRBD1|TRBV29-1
CSAEGRQGYAGNTIYF
TGCAGCGCCGAGGGCAGACAGGGTTACGCTGGAAACACCATATATTTT
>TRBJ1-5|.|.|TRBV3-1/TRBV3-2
CASSQGWGFQHF
TGTGCCAGCAGCCAAGGGTGGGGATTCCAGCATTTT
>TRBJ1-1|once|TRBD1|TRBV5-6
CASSLGTGVDTEAFF
TGTGCCAGCAGCTTGGGGACAGGGGTCGACACTGAAGCTTTCTTT
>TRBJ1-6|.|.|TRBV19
CASSAGNSPLHF
TGTGCCAGTAGTGCGGGCAATTCACCCCTCCACTTT
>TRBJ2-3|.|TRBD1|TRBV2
CASSARGQPFGTDTQYF
TGTGCCAGCAGTGCCCGGGGACAGCCCTTCGGCACAGATACGCAGTATTTT
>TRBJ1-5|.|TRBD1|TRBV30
CAWRGTGGFHQPQHF
TGTGCCTGGAGAGGGACAGGGGGTTTCCATCAGCCCCAGCATTTT
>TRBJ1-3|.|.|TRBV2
CASSEAGGNTIYF
TGTGCCAGCAGTGAAGCGGGAGGAAACACCATATATTTT
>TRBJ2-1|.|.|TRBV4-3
CASSRNTNNEQFF
TGCGCCAGCAGCCGCAACACTAACAATGAGCAGTTCTTC
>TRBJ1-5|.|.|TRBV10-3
CAISEGDIGEPQHF
TGTGCCATCAGTGAGGGCGACATTGGGGAGCCCCAGCATTTT
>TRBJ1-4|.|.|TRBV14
CASSQVLVQGGEKLFF
TGTGCCAGCAGCCAAGTACTAGTGCAGGGTGGTGAAAAACTGTTTTTT
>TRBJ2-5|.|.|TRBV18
CASSPGSEETQYF
TGTGCCAGCTCTCCTGGCTCTGAAGAGACCCAGTACTTC
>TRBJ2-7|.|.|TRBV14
CASSQEGHISSLSYEQYF
TGTGCCAGCAGCCAAGAGGGCCATATCTCGTCGTTATCCTACGAGCAGTACTTC
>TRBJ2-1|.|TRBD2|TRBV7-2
CASSLELAGLYNEQFF
TGTGCCAGCAGCTTAGAACTAGCGGGACTCTACAATGAGCAGTTCTTC
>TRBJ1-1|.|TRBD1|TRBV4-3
CASSLNRGTEAFF
TGCGCCAGCAGCCTCAACAGGGGCACTGAAGCTTTCTTT
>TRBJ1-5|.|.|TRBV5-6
CASSLGLNSGNQPQHF
TGTGCCAGCAGCCTTGGACTCAATAGCGGCAATCAGCCCCAGCATTTT
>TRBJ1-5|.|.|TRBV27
CASRGGASNQPQHF
TGTGCCAGCAGAGGGGGAGCGAGCAATCAGCCCCAGCATTTT
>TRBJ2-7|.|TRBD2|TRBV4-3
CASSQDLAGGWYEQYF
TGCGCCAGCAGCCAAGATCTAGCGGGGGGTTGGTACGAGCAGTACTTC
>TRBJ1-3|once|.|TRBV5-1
CASTGRVSSGNTIYF
TGCGCCAGTACGGGACGGGTGAGCTCTGGAAACACCATATATTTT
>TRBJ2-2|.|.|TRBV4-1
CASSQDWGTVYTGELFF
TGCGCCAGCAGCCAAGATTGGGGGACGGTTTACACCGGGGAGCTGTTTTTT
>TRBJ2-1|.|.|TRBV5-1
CASSLTPNVGEQFF
TGCGCCAGCAGCTTGACTCCGAACGTGGGTGAGCAGTTCTTC
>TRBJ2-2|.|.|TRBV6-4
CASSEVGANTGELFF
TGTGCCAGCAGTGAAGTCGGGGCGAACACCGGGGAGCTGTTTTTT
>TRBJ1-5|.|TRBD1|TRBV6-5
CASSSGGGSNQPQHF
TGTGCCAGCAGTTCAGGGGGCGGCAGCAATCAGCCCCAGCATTTT
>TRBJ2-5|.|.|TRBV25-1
CASSKARAREFQETQYF
TGTGCCAGCAGTAAGGCTAGGGCGAGGGAGTTCCAAGAGACCCAGTACTTC
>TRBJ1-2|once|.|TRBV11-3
CASSSGYGYTF
TGTGCCAGCAGCTCAGGGTATGGCTACACCTTC
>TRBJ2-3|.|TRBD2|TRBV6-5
CASRLILAGPDTQYF
TGTGCCAGCAGACTGATACTAGCGGGGCCCGATACGCAGTATTTT
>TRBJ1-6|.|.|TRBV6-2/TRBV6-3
CASSYWTVNSPLHF
TGTGCCAGCAGTTACTGGACGGTCAATTCACCCCTCCACTTT
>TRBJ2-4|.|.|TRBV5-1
CASSLLEAKNIQYF
TGCGCCAGCAGCTTGCTAGAAGCCAAAAACATTCAGTACTTC